This TCR beta chain was retrieved from a study of OX40 agonist ivuxolimab in advanced cancers. At the level of the study: Patients achieving partial responses numbered three: one hepatocellular carcinoma case and two cutaneous melanoma cases.

Note on this clone: What it binds is not known.

The protocol was immunoSEQ multiplex PCR, while the TCRdb copy is restricted to in-frame clones and leaves out a portion. Of under 85,000 clones detected, about 91% appear once; the ten largest clones hold 0.5% to 0.6%. Blood samples were obtained at baseline, cycle 4 day 1, and cycle 7 day 1. The study's findings and limits: Averaged across samples, CD8+ T cells carried more expanded clones than CD4+ did.

CDR1 DFQATT and CDR2 SNEGSKA come from the germline V gene (reference sequence). This CDR3 contains 10 residues. V gave up 6 bases and J gave up 6 bases, with 8 bases separating them. The J gene is TRBJ1-2, the V gene TRBV20-1; D not resolved. The sequences come from CD4+ or CD8+ T cells sorted from blood, collected in a trial of the OX40 agonist ivuxolimab. The source of this sequence is an adult with an advanced solid tumor such as melanoma, head and neck, liver or kidney cancer. This CDR3 is CSAWSDGYTF. The CDR3 bases are TGCAGTGCCTGGAGCGATGGCTACACCTTC.